This T cell receptor beta chain was found in a study of regulatory T cells in long-lasting Graves disease (dated by TCRdb to 2020 to 2023). Broadly, across the study: To count as having persistent Graves' disease, a patient had to have received antithyroid drug treatment for over 5 years with TSH receptor autoantibodies remaining persistently positive. Patients with persistent Graves' disease were compared with patients with newly diagnosed Graves' disease using TCR sequencing and RNA sequencing of peripheral blood. The study took place in China and was registered as a clinical trial. TCR sequencing covered 13 persistent and around 20 newly diagnosed Graves' disease patients, 33 samples in total. Persistent Graves' disease patients in the clinical cohort had taken antithyroid drugs for roughly ten years on average.

The time point label here, explained by the study, means: persistent/refractory GD, antithyroid drugs over 5 years with positive TRAb. For both TCR sequencing and RNA sequencing, RNA was extracted from PBMCs in TRIzol. The diagnosis of Graves' disease was made according to American Thyroid Association guidelines. Recruitment of patients was carried out at an endocrinology department in Xi'an, China. Each patient gave approximately 10 milliliters of peripheral blood, collected in an EDTA anticoagulant tube. Ficoll Paque Plus density gradient separation was used to isolate PBMCs, and no additional T cell sorting was done. An Agilent 2100 Bioanalyzer and agarose gel were used to check RNA quality, and a NanoDrop 2000 was used to measure RNA concentration. What the research found in general, with its limitations: More public clonotypes were shared among persistent patients (approximately 3,000) than among newly diagnosed patients (roughly 1,000). TRBV28, TRBJ1-2 and TRBJ2-5 were preferentially used in persistent disease, while TRBV20-1 and TRBJ2-1 were favored in newly diagnosed disease. Lower TCR Shannon entropy and fewer highly expanded clones were observed in persistent Graves' disease patients than in newly diagnosed patients, which suggested clonal expansion. Peripheral blood alone was examined, since thyroid tissue, which constituted the primary lesion, could not be accessed. The small sample size was acknowledged by the authors as a limitation that may reduce accuracy. Sequencing and analysis were limited to the TCR beta chain.

Libraries were constructed by multiplex PCR. The sequencer was an Illumina HiSeq 4000. To build TCR beta libraries, CDR3 regions were amplified by Arm-PCR using iRepertoire HTBI primers. Gel purification was performed on PCR products prior to sequencing. The study's own analysis went as follows. Gene usage analysis of CDR3 amino acid clonotypes used the 50 to 70 TRBV and about 14 TRBJ segments found across samples. Filtered high-quality paired reads were merged into contigs using COPE and FqMerger. BLAST was used to align contigs to IMGT TRBV, TRBD and TRBJ reference genes, and CDR3 was defined according to IMGT. Any clonotype with a frequency above 0.1% was counted as a highly expanded clone. Repertoire diversity was measured by Shannon entropy, and V-J evenness by the Gini coefficient. Clonotypes shared by more than one individual were considered public. TCRdb took the public reads, trimmed them with fastp at Q25, ran MiXCR for clone calling and kept in-frame beta chains. When rows share a CDR3 protein, they turn into one entry using the most common DNA and genes. These V and J calls are TCRdb output, not the study's own analysis. This sample lists about 660,000 distinct CDR3 sequences; roughly 30% were detected once. The ten biggest clones cover 40% to 55% of the sample.

This clonotype occurred a few times. The specificity of this receptor is unknown. No clone much larger than this one lies a single base away; base qualities are absent. The CDR3 holds 14 amino acids from the cysteine to the phenylalanine. The retained sequence is limited to the CDR3, 42 bases, with the frame set at the first base. The junction carries 14 bases between V and J, which are trimmed by 4 bases and 2 bases respectively. In the germline V gene (reference sequence), CDR1 corresponds to GTSNPN and CDR2 to SVGIG. This sequence was found in a female donor with Graves disease. Material: peripheral blood mononuclear cells (PBMCs), obtained when the disease was refractory, from a patient treated with antithyroid drugs. The chain employs TRBV30 and TRBJ1-1; the D gene is unclear. The nucleotide sequence reads as follows: TGTGCCTGGAACCTAGGGAGATTAAACACTGAAGCTTTCTTT. This is translated as CAWNLGRLNTEAFF. Full variable domain (CDR3 extended with the reference TRBV30 and TRBJ1-1 proteins): SQTIHQWPATLVQPVGSPLSLECTVEGTSNPNLYWYRQAAGRGLQLLFYSVGIGQISSEVPQNLSASRPQDRQFILSSKKLLLSDSGFYLCAWNLGRLNTEAFFGQGTRLTVV.